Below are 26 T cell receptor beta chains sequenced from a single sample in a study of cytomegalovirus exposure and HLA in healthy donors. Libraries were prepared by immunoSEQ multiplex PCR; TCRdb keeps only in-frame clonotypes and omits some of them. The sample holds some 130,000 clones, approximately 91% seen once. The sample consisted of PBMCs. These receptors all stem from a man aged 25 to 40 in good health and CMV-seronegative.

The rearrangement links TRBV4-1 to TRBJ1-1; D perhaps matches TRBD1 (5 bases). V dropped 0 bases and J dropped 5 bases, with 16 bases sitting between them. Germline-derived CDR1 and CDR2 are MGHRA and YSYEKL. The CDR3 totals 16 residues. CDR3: CASSQDRLAGWTEAFF. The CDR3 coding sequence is TGCGCCAGCAGCCAAGATCGGCTGGCAGGGTGGACTGAAGCTTTCTTT.

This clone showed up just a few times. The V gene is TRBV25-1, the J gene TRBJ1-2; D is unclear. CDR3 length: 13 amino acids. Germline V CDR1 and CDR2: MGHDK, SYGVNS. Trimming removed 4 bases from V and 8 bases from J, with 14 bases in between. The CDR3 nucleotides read TGTGCCAGCAGTGCGTCGCAATGGCAGGGCTACACCTTC. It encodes CASSASQWQGYTF.

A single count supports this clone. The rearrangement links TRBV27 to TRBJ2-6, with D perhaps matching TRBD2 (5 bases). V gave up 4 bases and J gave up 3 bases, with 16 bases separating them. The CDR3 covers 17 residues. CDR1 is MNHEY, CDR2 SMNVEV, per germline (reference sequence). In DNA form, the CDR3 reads TGTGCCAGCAGTTCCCCCCCGGGGTTGGGTGGGGCCAACGTCCTGACTTTC. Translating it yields CASSSPPGLGGANVLTF.

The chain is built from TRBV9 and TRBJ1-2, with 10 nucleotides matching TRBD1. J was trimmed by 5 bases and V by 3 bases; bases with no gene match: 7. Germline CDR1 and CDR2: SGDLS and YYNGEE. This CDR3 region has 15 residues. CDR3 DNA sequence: TGTGCCAGCAGCGGACAGGGGGCGATTGGGTATGGCTACACCTTC. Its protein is CASSGQGAIGYGYTF.

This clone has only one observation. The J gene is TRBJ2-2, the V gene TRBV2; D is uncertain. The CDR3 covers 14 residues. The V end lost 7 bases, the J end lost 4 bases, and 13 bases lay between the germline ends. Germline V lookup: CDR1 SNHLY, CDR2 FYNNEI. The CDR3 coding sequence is TGTGCCAGCAAGGAGCATTTGACCACCGGGGAGCTGTTTTTT. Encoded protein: CASKEHLTTGELFF.

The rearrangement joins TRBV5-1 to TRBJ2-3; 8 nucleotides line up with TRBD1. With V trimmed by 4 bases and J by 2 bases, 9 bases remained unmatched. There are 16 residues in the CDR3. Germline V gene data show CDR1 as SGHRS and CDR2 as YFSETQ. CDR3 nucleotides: TGCGCCAGCAGCCCCCTAGGACAGGGTTCCACAGATACGCAGTATTTT. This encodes CASSPLGQGSTDTQYF.

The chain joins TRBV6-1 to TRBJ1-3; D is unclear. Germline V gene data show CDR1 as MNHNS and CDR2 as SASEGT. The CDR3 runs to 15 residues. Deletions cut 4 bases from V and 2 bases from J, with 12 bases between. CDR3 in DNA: TGTGCCAGCAGTGTGATTCCCGGGACTGGAAACACCATATATTTT. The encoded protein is CASSVIPGTGNTIYF.

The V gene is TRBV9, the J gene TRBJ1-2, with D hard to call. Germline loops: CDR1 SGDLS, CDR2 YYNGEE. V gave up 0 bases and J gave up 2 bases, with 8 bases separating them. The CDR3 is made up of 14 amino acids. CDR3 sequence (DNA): TGTGCCAGCAGCGTAGCCAGAGGGAACTATGGCTACACCTTC. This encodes CASSVARGNYGYTF.

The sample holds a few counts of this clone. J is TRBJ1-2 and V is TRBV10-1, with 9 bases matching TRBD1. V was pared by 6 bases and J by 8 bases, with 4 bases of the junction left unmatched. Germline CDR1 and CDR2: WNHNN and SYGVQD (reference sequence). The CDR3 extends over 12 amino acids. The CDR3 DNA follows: TGCGCCAGCAGCAGGGACAGGGTCGGCTACACCTTC. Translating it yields CASSRDRVGYTF.

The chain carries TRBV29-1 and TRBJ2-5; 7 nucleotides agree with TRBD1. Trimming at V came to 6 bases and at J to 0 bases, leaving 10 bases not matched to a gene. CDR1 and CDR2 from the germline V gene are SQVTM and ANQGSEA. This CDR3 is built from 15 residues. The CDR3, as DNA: TGCAGCGTCACGTTAGGACAGGAGTACCAAGAGACCCAGTACTTC. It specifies CSVTLGQEYQETQYF. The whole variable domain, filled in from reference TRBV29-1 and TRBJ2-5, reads SAVISQKPSRDICQRGTSLTIQCQVDSQVTMMFWYRQQPGQSLTLIATANQGSEATYESGFVIDKFPISRPNLTFSTLTVSNMSPEDSSIYLCSVTLGQEYQETQYFGPGTRLLVL.

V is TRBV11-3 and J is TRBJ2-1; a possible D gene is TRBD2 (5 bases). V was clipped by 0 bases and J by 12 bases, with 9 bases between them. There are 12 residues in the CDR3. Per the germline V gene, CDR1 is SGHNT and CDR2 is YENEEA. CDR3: CASSLDSDGQFF. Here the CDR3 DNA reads TGTGCCAGCAGCTTAGATAGCGATGGGCAGTTCTTC.

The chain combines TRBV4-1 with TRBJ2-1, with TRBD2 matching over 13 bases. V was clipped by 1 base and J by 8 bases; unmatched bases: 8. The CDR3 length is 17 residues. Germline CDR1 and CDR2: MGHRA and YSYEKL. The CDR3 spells CASSQGAGTSGTDEQFF. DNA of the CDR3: TGCGCCAGCAGCCAAGGGGCCGGGACTAGCGGGACGGATGAGCAGTTCTTC.

For the CDR3, the DNA is TGTGCCAGCAGTTACACAGGGGGAACTGAAGCTTTCTTT. It encodes CASSYTGGTEAFF. The chain combines TRBV6-6 with TRBJ1-1, with TRBD1 matching 8 bases. V was pared by 2 bases and J by 5 bases, with 1 base of the junction left unmatched. This CDR3 contains 13 residues. The germline V gene has CDR1 MNHNY and CDR2 SVGAGI (reference sequence).

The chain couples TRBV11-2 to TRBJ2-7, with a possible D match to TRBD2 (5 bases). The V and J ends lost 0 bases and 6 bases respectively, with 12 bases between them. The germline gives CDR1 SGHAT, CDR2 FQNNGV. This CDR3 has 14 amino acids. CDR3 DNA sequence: TGTGCCAGCAGCTTAGAGGTCCTCGGAGGCGAGCAGTACTTC. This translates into CASSLEVLGGEQYF.

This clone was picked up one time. The CDR3: CASSLGGSPKETQYF. The DNA for the CDR3 is TGTGCCAGCAGCTTAGGCGGGAGTCCTAAGGAGACCCAGTACTTC. V and J are TRBV7-6 and TRBJ2-5, with 7 bases aligning to TRBD2. Germline V gene sequence: CDR1 SGHVS, CDR2 FNYEAQ. V shed 1 base and J 5 bases; nucleotides not matched to a gene: 7. The length of the CDR3 is 15 residues.

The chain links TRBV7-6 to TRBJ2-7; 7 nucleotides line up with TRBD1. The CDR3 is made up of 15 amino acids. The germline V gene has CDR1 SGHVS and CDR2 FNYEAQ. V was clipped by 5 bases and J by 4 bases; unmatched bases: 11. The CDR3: CASSLTGDASYEQYF. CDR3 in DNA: TGTGCCAGCAGCCTCACAGGGGACGCCTCTTACGAGCAGTACTTC.

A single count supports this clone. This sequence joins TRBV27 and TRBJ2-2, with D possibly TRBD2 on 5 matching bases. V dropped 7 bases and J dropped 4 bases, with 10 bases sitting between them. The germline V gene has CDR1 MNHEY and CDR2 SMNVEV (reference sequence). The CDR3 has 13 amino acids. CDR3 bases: TGTGCCAGCACCAGCCGGGGCACCGGGGAGCTGTTTTTT. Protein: CASTSRGTGELFF.

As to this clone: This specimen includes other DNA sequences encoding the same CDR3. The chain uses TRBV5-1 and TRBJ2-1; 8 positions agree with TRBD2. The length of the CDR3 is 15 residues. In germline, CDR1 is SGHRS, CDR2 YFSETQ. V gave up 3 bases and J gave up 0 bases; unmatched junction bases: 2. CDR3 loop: CASSSSGSSYNEQFF. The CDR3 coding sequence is TGCGCCAGCAGCTCCAGCGGGAGCTCCTACAATGAGCAGTTCTTC.

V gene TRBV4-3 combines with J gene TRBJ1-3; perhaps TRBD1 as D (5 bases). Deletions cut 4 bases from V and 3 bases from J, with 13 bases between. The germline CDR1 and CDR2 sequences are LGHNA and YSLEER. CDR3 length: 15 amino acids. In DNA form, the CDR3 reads TGCGCCAGCAGCCCCGGGGGGACGCGTGGAAACACCATATATTTT. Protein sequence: CASSPGGTRGNTIYF.

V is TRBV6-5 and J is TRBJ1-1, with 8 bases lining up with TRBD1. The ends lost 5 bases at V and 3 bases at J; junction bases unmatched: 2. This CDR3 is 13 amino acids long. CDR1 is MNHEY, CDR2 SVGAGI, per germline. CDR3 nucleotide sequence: TGTGCCAGCAGTGAGACAGGGGACACTGAAGCTTTCTTT. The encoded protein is CASSETGDTEAFF.

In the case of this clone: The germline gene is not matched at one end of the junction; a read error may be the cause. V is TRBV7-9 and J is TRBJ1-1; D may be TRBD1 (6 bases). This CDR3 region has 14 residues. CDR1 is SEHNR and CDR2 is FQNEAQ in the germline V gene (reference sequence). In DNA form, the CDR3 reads TGTGCCAGCGGCTTGGGACACCCGAACACTGAAGCTTTCTTT. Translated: CASGLGHPNTEAFF.

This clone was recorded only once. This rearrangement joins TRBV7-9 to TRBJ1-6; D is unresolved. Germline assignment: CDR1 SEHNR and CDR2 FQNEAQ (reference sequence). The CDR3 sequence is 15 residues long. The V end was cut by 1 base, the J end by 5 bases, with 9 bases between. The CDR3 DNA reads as TGTGCCAGCAGCTTAGGGCGGATAGATAATTCACCCCTCCACTTT. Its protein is CASSLGRIDNSPLHF.

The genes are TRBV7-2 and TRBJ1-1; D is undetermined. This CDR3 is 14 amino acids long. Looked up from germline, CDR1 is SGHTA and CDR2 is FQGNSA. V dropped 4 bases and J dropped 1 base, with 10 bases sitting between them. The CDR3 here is CASSWRRGNTEAFF. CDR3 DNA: TGTGCCAGCAGCTGGAGACGGGGGAACACTGAAGCTTTCTTT.

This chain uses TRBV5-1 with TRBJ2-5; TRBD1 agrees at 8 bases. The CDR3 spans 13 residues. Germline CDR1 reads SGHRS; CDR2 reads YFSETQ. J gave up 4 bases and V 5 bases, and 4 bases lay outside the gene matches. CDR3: CASRAGGLETQYF. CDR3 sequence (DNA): TGCGCCAGCAGGGCAGGGGGCTTAGAGACCCAGTACTTC.

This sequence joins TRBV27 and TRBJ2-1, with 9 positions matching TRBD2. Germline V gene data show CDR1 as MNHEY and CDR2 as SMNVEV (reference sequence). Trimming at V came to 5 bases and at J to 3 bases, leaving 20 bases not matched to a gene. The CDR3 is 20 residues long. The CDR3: CASSPFRAGGPSLFYNEQFF. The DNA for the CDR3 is TGTGCCAGCAGTCCCTTTCGAGCGGGAGGACCCTCTCTTTTCTACAATGAGCAGTTCTTC.

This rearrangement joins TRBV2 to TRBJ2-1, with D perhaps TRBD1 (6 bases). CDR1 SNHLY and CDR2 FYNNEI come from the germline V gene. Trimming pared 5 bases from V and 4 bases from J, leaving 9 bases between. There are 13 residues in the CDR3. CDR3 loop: CASSSQGYNEQFF. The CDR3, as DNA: TGTGCCAGCAGTTCACAGGGATACAATGAGCAGTTCTTC.